A single sample gave rise to the 28 T cell receptor beta chains below, sequenced in a study of T cell repertoires in cytomegalovirus infection. Antigens for these TCRs are unknown. TCRdb used MiXCR to reprocess the reads, holding one entry per CDR3 protein. The sample lists approximately 340,000 distinct CDR3 sequences; about 29% were seen once. This sample comprised cultured PBMCs, obtained from culture after CMV antigen stimulation. These receptors all stem from a human donor in good health (CMV status not recorded). Some clones in this sample may be carry-over from other donors' samples.

The chain has TRBV20-1 and TRBJ1-5; D remains ambiguous. The CDR3 has 13 amino acids. Germline V gene data show CDR1 as DFQATT and CDR2 as SNEGSKA (reference sequence). V gave up 5 bases and J gave up 1 base, with 9 bases separating them. CDR3 DNA: TGCAGTGCTGAGGCCCTCAGCAATCAGCCCCAGCATTTT. Its translation is CSAEALSNQPQHF.

This clonotype has more than one count but fewer than ten. The CDR3 sequence: CASSHPTGSVGNEQFF. DNA for the CDR3: TGTGCCAGCAGCCATCCTACCGGGAGCGTAGGCAATGAGCAGTTCTTC. The rearrangement links TRBV6-1 to TRBJ2-1; the D gene is possibly TRBD2 (6 bases). Germline V gene sequence: CDR1 MNHNS, CDR2 SASEGT. The germline V and J ends were trimmed by 6 bases and 6 bases, with 21 bases remaining between them. The CDR3 loop spans 16 amino acids.

This clonotype has just a few counts. This rearrangement joins TRBV7-9 to TRBJ1-2; 9 bases line up with TRBD1. The CDR3 contains 15 residues. Per the germline V gene, CDR1 is SEHNR and CDR2 is FQNEAQ (reference sequence). Trimming cost V 1 base and J 2 bases; bases outside gene matches: 2. CDR3 loop: CASSLEDRGNYGYTF. The CDR3, as DNA: TGTGCCAGCAGCTTAGAGGACAGGGGAAACTATGGCTACACCTTC.

The chain is built from TRBV6-5 and TRBJ2-3; no clear D gene. Germline V gene sequence: CDR1 MNHEY, CDR2 SVGAGI. The CDR3 is 13 amino acids. The V and J ends lost 8 bases and 4 bases respectively, with 13 bases between them. The CDR3 region is CASHSSSPDTQYF. CDR3 DNA sequence: TGTGCCAGCCACTCTTCTTCCCCAGATACGCAGTATTTT.

The rearrangement links TRBV28 to TRBJ2-7; a weak D match, TRBD1 (5 bases). This CDR3 contains 19 residues. Germline values: CDR1 MDHEN, CDR2 SYDVKM. The V end was cut by 2 bases, the J end by 2 bases, with 25 bases between. Here the CDR3 reads CASSLPIDISRTPTYEQYF. CDR3 in DNA: TGTGCCAGCAGTTTACCGATCGATATATCACGGACACCTACCTACGAGCAGTACTTC.

Ten or more counts support this clonotype. V is TRBV12-3 or TRBV12-4 and J is TRBJ2-5; D is perhaps TRBD1 or TRBD2 (5 bases each). This CDR3 has 16 amino acids. Trimming left V 6 bases short and J 5 bases short, with 22 bases between. The CDR3: CASSHNEWDPSETQYF. For the CDR3, the DNA is TGTGCCAGCAGCCACAATGAATGGGACCCCTCGGAGACCCAGTACTTC.

This clonotype has ten or more counts. This chain connects TRBV13 to TRBJ1-4, with a possible D match to TRBD1 (5 bases). This CDR3 comprises 14 residues. The V end was cut by 6 bases, the J end by 4 bases, with 12 bases between. Germline CDR1 reads PRHDT; CDR2 reads FYEKMQ (reference sequence). This CDR3 reads CASRSARGNEKLFF. The CDR3 region has the DNA TGTGCCAGCAGGAGTGCGAGGGGTAATGAAAAACTGTTTTTT.

This chain joins TRBV12-3 or TRBV12-4 and TRBJ1-1; 7 nucleotides agree with TRBD1. V lost 5 bases, J lost 4 bases, and 4 bases stayed unmatched. CDR3 length: 13 amino acids. The CDR3 DNA sequence: TGTGCCAGCAGTCAGACAGGGCTCACTGAAGCTTTCTTT. This sequence encodes CASSQTGLTEAFF.

The gene calls are TRBV11-3 and TRBJ2-7, with unresolved D. This CDR3 has 11 amino acids. The V gene lost 5 bases and the J gene lost 6 bases, with 8 bases spanning the gap. Looked up from germline, CDR1 is SGHNT and CDR2 is YENEEA. The chain's CDR3 is CASSKDGEQYF. CDR3 sequence (DNA): TGTGCCAGCAGCAAGGACGGCGAGCAGTACTTC.

In its sample, this clonotype was seen a few times. The rearrangement links TRBV28 to TRBJ2-7; no firm D call. The V end was cut by 8 bases, the J end by 5 bases, with 10 bases between. Per the germline V gene, CDR1 is MDHEN and CDR2 is SYDVKM. This CDR3 region has 11 residues. The CDR3 protein is CASLGQDEQYF. The CDR3 DNA reads TGTGCCAGCTTGGGTCAAGACGAGCAGTACTTC.

There are many counts of this clonotype. At one end, the junction sequence differs from germline, possibly due to a read error. The chain carries TRBV12-3 or TRBV12-4 and TRBJ2-5; D unclear. The CDR3 is 13 amino acids. CDR3 sequence (DNA): TGTGCCAGCAGCTTAGGCGGAGCAGAGACCCAGTACTTC. Translated: CASSLGGAETQYF.

The chain joins TRBV5-4 to TRBJ1-2; D is possibly TRBD1 (6 bases). The ends were cut back, 4 bases at V and 3 bases at J, with 10 bases in the middle. The germline V gene encodes CDR1 SGHNT and CDR2 YYREEE (reference sequence). This CDR3 is 13 amino acids long. CDR3 DNA sequence: TGTGCCAGCAGCCCAGGGGATGACTATGGCTACACCTTC. This translates into CASSPGDDYGYTF.

This rearrangement joins TRBV12-3 or TRBV12-4 to TRBJ1-5; D ambiguous. V was shortened by 5 bases and J by 4 bases, with 6 bases between the two germline ends. The CDR3 contains 12 residues. The CDR3 loop reads CASSVPNQPQHF. The CDR3 coding sequence is TGTGCCAGCAGTGTCCCTAATCAGCCCCAGCATTTT.

This clonotype was seen repeatedly, ten times or more. V usage is TRBV7-8 and J usage is TRBJ2-7; D possibly uses TRBD1 or TRBD2 (6 bases each). The V end lost 5 bases, the J end lost 6 bases, and 11 bases lay between the germline ends. CDR3 length: 12 amino acids. The germline gives CDR1 SGHVS, CDR2 FQNEAQ. Here the CDR3 DNA reads TGTGCCAGCAGCGACCGGGGGCTCGAGCAGTACTTC. It encodes CASSDRGLEQYF.

This rearrangement joins TRBV6-6 to TRBJ2-2, with D uncertain. Trimming pared 6 bases from V and 3 bases from J, leaving 8 bases between. This CDR3 has 13 amino acids. CDR1 MNHNY and CDR2 SVGAGI come from the germline V gene (reference sequence). The CDR3: CASRGPHTGELFF. CDR3 nucleotides: TGTGCCAGCAGGGGTCCGCACACCGGGGAGCTGTTTTTT.

The CDR3 nucleotides read TGTGCCAGCAGTTCCGCAGGGACAGCACCCTATGGCTACACCTTC. Residues: CASSSAGTAPYGYTF. V and J are TRBV6-2 or TRBV6-3 and TRBJ1-2, with 7 nucleotides matching TRBD1. Germline lookup yields CDR1 MNHEY and CDR2 SVGEGT. The CDR3 consists of 15 residues. J gave up 4 bases and V 4 bases, and 9 bases lay outside the gene matches.

The chain is built from TRBV7-2 and TRBJ2-1, with 11 bases fitting TRBD2. V lost 2 bases, J lost 5 bases, and 2 bases stayed unmatched. Germline V gene data show CDR1 as SGHTA and CDR2 as FQGNSA. This CDR3 comprises 15 residues. This chain's CDR3 is CASSLTSGRHNEQFF. The DNA for the CDR3 is TGTGCCAGCAGCTTAACTAGCGGGAGACACAATGAGCAGTTCTTC.

This chain connects TRBV6-1 to TRBJ1-2; TRBD1 agrees at 7 bases. From germline, CDR1 is MNHNS and CDR2 SASEGT. The CDR3 runs 14 residues. V shed 6 bases and J 5 bases; nucleotides not matched to a gene: 9. The CDR3 loop is CASRRGTASYGYTF. DNA of the CDR3: TGTGCCAGCAGGAGAGGGACAGCCAGTTATGGCTACACCTTC.

The sample holds a few counts of this clonotype. The chain links TRBV6-1 to TRBJ2-7, with TRBD2 matching over 9 bases. This CDR3 has 15 residues. After removal of 3 bases from V and 3 bases from J, the junction contained 6 bases not matched to a gene. The V gene's germline CDR1 is MNHNS and CDR2 SASEGT. CDR3 region: CASSETGTSSYEQYF. The CDR3 DNA follows: TGTGCCAGCAGTGAGACGGGGACTAGCAGCTACGAGCAGTACTTC.

V and J are TRBV11-1 and TRBJ2-1; 13 bases agree with TRBD2. The CDR3 is 16 amino acids. The J segment lost 1 base and the V segment lost 6 bases, leaving 3 bases of the junction unmatched. Germline V CDR1 and CDR2: SGHAT, FQDESV (reference sequence). CDR3 amino acids: CASRLGLAGSYNEQFF. For the CDR3, the DNA is TGTGCCAGCAGACTGGGACTAGCGGGATCCTACAATGAGCAGTTCTTC.

This chain's CDR3 is CASSQSALWWRGSGNTIYF. The CDR3 DNA is TGTGCCAGCAGCCAATCGGCCCTGTGGTGGAGGGGCTCTGGAAACACCATATATTTT. This rearrangement joins TRBV4-2 to TRBJ1-3; D may be TRBD1 (5 bases). CDR3 length: 19 residues. The V gene's germline CDR1 is LGHNA and CDR2 YNFKEQ. Between the trimmed V and J ends, which lost 2 bases and 0 bases, there was a span of 20 bases.

V is TRBV2 and J is TRBJ1-1; D unresolved. Per the germline V gene, CDR1 is SNHLY and CDR2 is FYNNEI. Trimming left V 2 bases short and J 5 bases short, with 9 bases between. CDR3 length: 13 residues. CDR3 DNA sequence: TGTGCCAGCAGTGAAACCGGGGATACTGAAGCTTTCTTT. As protein: CASSETGDTEAFF.

This clonotype has a handful of counts. The chain carries TRBV6-1 and TRBJ1-2; D unclear. The CDR3 is made up of 12 amino acids. The V end was cut by 6 bases, the J end by 4 bases, with 9 bases between. Germline V lookup: CDR1 MNHNS, CDR2 SASEGT. The CDR3 DNA follows: TGTGCCAGCAGCACGGGCGTCTATGGCTACACCTTC. This gives the protein CASSTGVYGYTF.

This clonotype has a handful of counts. The chain joins TRBV20-1 to TRBJ2-5; D may correspond to TRBD1 or TRBD2 (5 bases each). Germline V CDR1 and CDR2: DFQATT, SNEGSKA (reference sequence). V lost 3 bases and J lost 2, with 7 bases in between. The CDR3 is made up of 12 amino acids. The CDR3 protein is CSASGAQETQYF. The CDR3, as DNA: TGCAGTGCTAGCGGGGCACAAGAGACCCAGTACTTC.

Ten or more counts support this clonotype. The chain recombines TRBV11-2 with TRBJ1-2; D not resolved. Germline CDR1 reads SGHAT; CDR2 reads FQNNGV. This CDR3 has 15 residues. The V and J ends lost 1 base and 4 bases respectively, with 13 bases between them. CDR3 DNA sequence: TGTGCCAGCAGCTTAGCGGCGATTGGAGGCTATGGCTACACCTTC. This encodes CASSLAAIGGYGYTF.

This clonotype came up a few times. The chain employs TRBV19 and TRBJ1-1, with D hard to call. The V gene lost 1 base and the J gene lost 6 bases, with 12 bases spanning the gap. This CDR3 has 14 residues. CDR1 is LNHDA and CDR2 is SQIVND in the germline V gene (reference sequence). The CDR3 here is CASSIVVVGAEAFF. DNA for the CDR3: TGTGCCAGTAGTATAGTTGTGGTCGGCGCTGAAGCTTTCTTT.

The J gene is TRBJ2-7, the V gene TRBV7-4; either TRBD1 or TRBD2 may fit D (5 bases each). Trimming cost V 9 bases and J 0 bases, with 15 bases left between them. CDR3 length: 14 amino acids. The germline CDR1 and CDR2 sequences are SGHVT and SQSDAQ. The CDR3 bases are TGTGCCAGTAGCGCCGGGACGCACTCCTACGAGCAGTACTTC. It yields the protein CASSAGTHSYEQYF.

The rearrangement joins TRBV28 to TRBJ2-1; 8 bases map to TRBD2. Per the germline V gene, CDR1 is MDHEN and CDR2 is SYDVKM. This CDR3 comprises 15 residues. Trimming at V came to 6 bases and at J to 8 bases, leaving 12 bases not matched to a gene. The chain's CDR3 is CASSQIAGIFDEQFF. The CDR3 nucleotides are TGTGCCAGCAGCCAAATAGCGGGAATCTTCGATGAGCAGTTCTTC.